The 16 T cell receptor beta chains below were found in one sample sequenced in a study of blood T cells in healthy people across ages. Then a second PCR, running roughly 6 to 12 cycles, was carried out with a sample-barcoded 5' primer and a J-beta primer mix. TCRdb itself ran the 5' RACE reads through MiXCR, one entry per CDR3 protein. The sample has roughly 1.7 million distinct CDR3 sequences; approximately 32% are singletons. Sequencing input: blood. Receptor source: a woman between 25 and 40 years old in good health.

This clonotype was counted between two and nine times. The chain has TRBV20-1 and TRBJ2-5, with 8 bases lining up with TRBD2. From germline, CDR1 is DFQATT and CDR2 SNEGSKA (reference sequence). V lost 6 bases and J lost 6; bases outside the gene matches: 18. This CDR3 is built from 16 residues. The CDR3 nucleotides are TGCAGTGCGCCGGGGGGGATGGGGGTGAGGAGGAAGACCCAGTACTTC. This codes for CSAPGGMGVRRKTQYF.

CDR3 nucleotides: TGTGCCAGCACCTCCCTAGAATACGAGCAGTACTTC. It translates to CASTSLEYEQYF. The chain employs TRBV28 and TRBJ2-7; D unclear. Trimming pared 7 bases from V and 4 bases from J, leaving 11 bases between. The length of the CDR3 is 12 residues. Germline assignment: CDR1 MDHEN and CDR2 SYDVKM.

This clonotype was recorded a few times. The CDR3 is CAWSVGAGGQETQYF. The CDR3 DNA reads as TGTGCCTGGAGTGTAGGAGCGGGGGGGCAAGAGACCCAGTACTTC. The chain employs TRBV30 and TRBJ2-5; 10 nucleotides match TRBD2. Per germline, CDR1 GTSNPN and CDR2 SVGIG (reference sequence). This CDR3 is built from 15 residues. V gave up 0 bases and J gave up 2 bases; unmatched junction bases: 3.

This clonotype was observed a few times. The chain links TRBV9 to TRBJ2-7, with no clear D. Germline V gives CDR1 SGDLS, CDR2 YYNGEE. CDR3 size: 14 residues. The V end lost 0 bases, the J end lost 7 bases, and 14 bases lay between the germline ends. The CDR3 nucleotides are TGTGCCAGCAGCGTAGGGGAAGCTCTACCTGAGCAGTACTTC. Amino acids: CASSVGEALPEQYF.

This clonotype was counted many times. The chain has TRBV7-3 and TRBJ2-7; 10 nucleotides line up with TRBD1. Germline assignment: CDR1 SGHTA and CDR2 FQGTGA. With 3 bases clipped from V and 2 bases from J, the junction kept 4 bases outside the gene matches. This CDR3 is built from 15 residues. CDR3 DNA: TGTGCCAGCAGCTTGGGACAGGGGACTACCTACGAGCAGTACTTC. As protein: CASSLGQGTTYEQYF.

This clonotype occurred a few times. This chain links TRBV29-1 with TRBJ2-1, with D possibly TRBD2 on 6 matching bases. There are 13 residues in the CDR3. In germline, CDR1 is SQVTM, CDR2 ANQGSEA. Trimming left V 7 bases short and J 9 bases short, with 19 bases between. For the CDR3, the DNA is TGCAGCGGGGGGGAGCCTTTTCTGGTTGAGCAGTTCTTC. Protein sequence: CSGGEPFLVEQFF.

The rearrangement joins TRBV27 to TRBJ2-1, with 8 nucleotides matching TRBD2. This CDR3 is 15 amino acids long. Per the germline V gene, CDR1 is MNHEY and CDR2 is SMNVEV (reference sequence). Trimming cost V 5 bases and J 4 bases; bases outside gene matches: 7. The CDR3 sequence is CASSTSGSLYNEQFF. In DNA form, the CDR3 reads TGTGCCAGCAGTACGAGCGGGAGTCTTTACAATGAGCAGTTCTTC.

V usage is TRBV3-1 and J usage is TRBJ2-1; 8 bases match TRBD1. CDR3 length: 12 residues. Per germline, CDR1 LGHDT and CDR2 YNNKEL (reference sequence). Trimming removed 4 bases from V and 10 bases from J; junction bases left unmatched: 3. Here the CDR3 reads CASSRTGLEQFF. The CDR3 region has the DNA TGTGCCAGCAGCCGGACAGGGCTCGAGCAGTTCTTC.

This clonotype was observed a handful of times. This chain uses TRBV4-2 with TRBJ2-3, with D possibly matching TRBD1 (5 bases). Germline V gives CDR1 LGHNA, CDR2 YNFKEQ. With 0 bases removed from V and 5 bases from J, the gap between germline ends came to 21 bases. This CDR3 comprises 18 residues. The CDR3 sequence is CASSQDGASGRFRDTQYF. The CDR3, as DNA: TGTGCCAGCAGCCAAGATGGGGCTAGTGGGCGGTTTAGAGATACGCAGTATTTT.

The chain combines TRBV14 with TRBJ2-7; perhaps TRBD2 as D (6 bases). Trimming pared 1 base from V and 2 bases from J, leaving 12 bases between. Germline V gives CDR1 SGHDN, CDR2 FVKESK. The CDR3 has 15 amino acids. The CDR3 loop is CASSQVGGAAYEQYF. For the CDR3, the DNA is TGTGCCAGCAGCCAAGTCGGCGGGGCAGCCTACGAGCAGTACTTC.

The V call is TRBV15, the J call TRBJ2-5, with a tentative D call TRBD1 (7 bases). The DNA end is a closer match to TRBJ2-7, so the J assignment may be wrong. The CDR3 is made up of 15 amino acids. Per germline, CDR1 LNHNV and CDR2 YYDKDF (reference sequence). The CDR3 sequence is CATSRDRGDLREQYF. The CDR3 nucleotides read TGTGCCACCAGCAGAGACAGGGGGGACTTACGCGAGCAGTACTTC.

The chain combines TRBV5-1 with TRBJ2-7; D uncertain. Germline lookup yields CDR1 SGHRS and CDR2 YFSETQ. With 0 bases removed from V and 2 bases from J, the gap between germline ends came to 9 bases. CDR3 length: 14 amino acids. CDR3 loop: CASSLEAKTYEQYF. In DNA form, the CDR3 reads TGCGCCAGCAGCTTGGAGGCGAAAACCTACGAGCAGTACTTC.

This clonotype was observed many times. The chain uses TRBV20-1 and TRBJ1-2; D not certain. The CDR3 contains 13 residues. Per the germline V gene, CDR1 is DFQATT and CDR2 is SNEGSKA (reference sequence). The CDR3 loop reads CSLLRMGDYGYTF. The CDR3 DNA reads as TGCAGCCTACTACGGATGGGTGACTATGGCTACACCTTC.

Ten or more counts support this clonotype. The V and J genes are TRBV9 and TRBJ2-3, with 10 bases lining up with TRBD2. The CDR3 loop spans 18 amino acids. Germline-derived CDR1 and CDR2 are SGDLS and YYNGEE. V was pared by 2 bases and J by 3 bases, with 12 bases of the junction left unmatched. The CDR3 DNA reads TGTGCCAGCAGCGTGGGCCAGCGGGGGGGCCGTATGACAGATACGCAGTATTTT. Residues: CASSVGQRGGRMTDTQYF.

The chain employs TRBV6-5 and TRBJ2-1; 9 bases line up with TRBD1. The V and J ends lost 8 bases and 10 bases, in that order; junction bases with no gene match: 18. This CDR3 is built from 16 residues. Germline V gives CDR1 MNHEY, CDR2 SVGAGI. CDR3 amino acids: CASLLLQGAHSYEQFF. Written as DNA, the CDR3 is TGTGCCAGCCTCCTACTACAGGGGGCCCATTCCTACGAGCAGTTCTTC.

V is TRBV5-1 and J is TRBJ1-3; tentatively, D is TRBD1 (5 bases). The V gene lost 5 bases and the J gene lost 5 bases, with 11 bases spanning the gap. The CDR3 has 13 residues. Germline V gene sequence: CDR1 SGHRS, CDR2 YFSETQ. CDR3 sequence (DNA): TGCGCCAGCAGACCGGACACAAGAAACACCATATATTTT. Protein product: CASRPDTRNTIYF.